The rows below give T cell receptor beta chains drawn from one sample of a study of cytomegalovirus exposure and HLA in healthy donors. Generated by immunoSEQ multiplex PCR, the TCRdb table keeps only in-frame clones and is missing some. The table shows tens of thousands of clones, with around 75% occurring only once. The sample consisted of PBMCs. All receptors derive from a man in his 60s in good health and CMV-seropositive. Each CDR3 is given with its conserved first and last residue. The D gene is left open where the match is weak. Part of the rows lack a size; the others show once, few, many or a class for expanded clones.

D gene | J gene | V gene | clone size | CDR3 protein | CDR3 DNA
TRBD2 | TRBJ2-3 | TRBV2 | NA | CASSERRGGTDTQYF | TGTGCCAGCAGTGAGAGGCGGGGGGGCACAGATACGCAGTATTTT
TRBD1 | TRBJ2-7 | TRBV9 | once | CASSPFRTGGVYEQYF | TGTGCCAGCAGCCCATTCCGGACAGGGGGCGTCTACGAGCAGTACTTC
NA | TRBJ2-2 | TRBV7-9 | once | CASSLRGASITGELFF | TGTGCCAGCAGCCTGCGGGGTGCTTCCATCACCGGGGAGCTGTTTTTT
TRBD2 | TRBJ2-2 | TRBV7-8 | NA | CASSLSFRLAGGGTGELFF | TGTGCCAGCAGCTTATCATTCAGGCTAGCGGGAGGAGGGACCGGGGAGCTGTTTTTT
NA | TRBJ1-6 | TRBV6-5 | NA | CASSYSITGSFSPLHF | TGTGCCAGCAGTTACTCGATCACGGGTTCTTTTTCACCCCTCCACTTT
TRBD1 | TRBJ1-3 | TRBV7-9 | few | CASRQGQGFGNTIYF | TGTGCCAGCAGGCAAGGACAGGGGTTTGGAAACACCATATATTTT
NA | TRBJ2-3 | TRBV11-3 | NA | CASSAYPTGIGTDTQYF | TGTGCCAGCAGCGCCTACCCTACAGGGATAGGAACAGATACGCAGTATTTT
TRBD2 | TRBJ2-2 | TRBV7-6 | NA | CASSFSGIGNGELFF | TGTGCCAGCAGCTTTAGCGGGATAGGGAACGGGGAGCTGTTTTTT
TRBD1 | TRBJ2-7 | TRBV27 | NA | CASSRTGTYEQYF | TGTGCCAGCAGCCGGACAGGGACCTACGAGCAGTACTTC
NA | TRBJ1-2 | TRBV29-1 | once | CSAGDYGYTF | TGCAGCGCAGGTGACTATGGCTACACCTTC
NA | TRBJ2-2 | TRBV5-8 | NA | CASSLVVVPGGTTNTGELFF | TGTGCCAGCAGCTTGGTCGTGGTCCCAGGGGGGACAACGAACACCGGGGAGCTGTTTTTT
TRBD1 | TRBJ2-1 | TRBV5-5 | NA | CASTDGWDSSYNEQFF | TGTGCCAGTACCGATGGATGGGACAGCTCCTACAATGAGCAGTTCTTC
NA | TRBJ2-7 | TRBV6-1 | NA | CASSEKAGGINEQYF | TGTGCCAGCAGTGAAAAGGCAGGGGGGATCAACGAGCAGTACTTC
TRBD2 | TRBJ2-3 | TRBV19 | NA | CASILAGNTDTQYF | TGTGCCAGTATCCTAGCGGGGAACACAGATACGCAGTATTTT
TRBD2 | TRBJ2-1 | TRBV4-1 | NA | CASSLGLAGGYEQFF | TGCGCCAGCAGCCTGGGACTAGCGGGGGGGTATGAGCAGTTCTTC
NA | TRBJ2-7 | TRBV6-5 | NA | CASSDYSSYEQYF | TGTGCCAGCAGTGACTACTCTTCCTACGAGCAGTACTTC
TRBD1 | TRBJ2-7 | TRBV29-1 | NA | CSVAGTEYEQYF | TGCAGCGTCGCCGGGACAGAATACGAGCAGTACTTC
NA | TRBJ1-1 | TRBV7-6 | NA | CASSQGQLNTEAFF | TGTGCCAGCAGCCAAGGACAGCTGAACACTGAAGCTTTCTTT
TRBD1 | TRBJ1-4 | TRBV6-6 | NA | CASRLDRVEEKLFF | TGTGCCAGCCGTCTCGACAGGGTCGAAGAAAAACTGTTTTTT
NA | TRBJ1-1 | TRBV14 | NA | CASSQGHEVEAFF | TGTGCCAGCAGCCAGGGACACGAGGTTGAAGCTTTCTTT
TRBD1 | TRBJ1-1 | TRBV5-4 | NA | CASSLDMGQMNTEAFF | TGTGCCAGCAGCCTGGATATGGGACAGATGAACACTGAAGCTTTCTTT
NA | TRBJ2-1 | TRBV4-2 | once | CASSLDRDTSHVF | TGTGCCAGCAGCCTCGACCGGGACACATCCCACGTCTTC
NA | TRBJ1-3 | TRBV7-9 | NA | CASSPTGSSGNTIYF | TGTGCCAGCAGCCCCACAGGGTCCTCTGGAAACACCATATATTTT
TRBD1 | TRBJ2-7 | TRBV5-6 | few | CASSLVGTGTKYEQYF | TGTGCCAGCAGCTTGGTAGGGACAGGGACGAAATACGAGCAGTACTTC
TRBD2 | TRBJ2-5 | TRBV7-2 | NA | CAGSSGSGGIQGAQYF | TGTGCCGGCAGCTCGGGGAGCGGGGGGATCCAGGGGGCCCAGTACTTC
TRBD1 | TRBJ2-3 | TRBV19 | NA | CASSMRTGAINTDTQYF | TGTGCCAGTAGTATGAGGACAGGGGCTATAAACACAGATACGCAGTATTTT
NA | TRBJ1-2 | TRBV27 | NA | CASSIVWGDYGYTF | TGTGCCAGCAGTATCGTCTGGGGGGACTATGGCTACACCTTC
TRBD2 | TRBJ2-3 | TRBV11-3 | few | CASSSPASGRAMSTDTQYF | TGTGCCAGCAGCTCCCCGGCCAGCGGGAGGGCCATGAGCACAGATACGCAGTATTTT
TRBD1 | TRBJ2-5 | TRBV27 | NA | CASSSTGGLETQYF | TGTGCCAGCAGTTCTACAGGGGGCTTAGAGACCCAGTACTTC
TRBD1 | TRBJ2-2 | TRBV6-1 | NA | CASSVQGDGELFF | TGTGCCAGCAGTGTACAGGGGGACGGGGAGCTGTTTTTT
TRBD2 | TRBJ2-7 | TRBV5-1 | NA | CASSFLMTSGSSYEQYF | TGCGCCAGCAGCTTCTTAATGACTAGCGGGAGCTCCTACGAGCAGTACTTC
NA | TRBJ2-1 | TRBV19 | NA | CASSPATGYGVNEQFF | TGTGCCAGTAGTCCGGCTACAGGGTACGGGGTGAATGAGCAGTTCTTC
TRBD1 | TRBJ2-5 | TRBV19 | NA | CASSIQGAETQYF | TGTGCCAGTAGCATACAGGGGGCAGAGACCCAGTACTTC
TRBD1 | TRBJ1-5 | TRBV2 | NA | CASSGPRGRTNQPQHF | TGTGCCAGCAGCGGACCCAGGGGGCGGACGAATCAGCCCCAGCATTTT
NA | TRBJ1-6 | TRBV6-5 | NA | CASRQNSPLHF | TGTGCCAGCCGACAGAATTCACCCCTCCACTTT
NA | TRBJ1-6 | TRBV5-6 | NA | CASSLDRSNNSPLHF | TGTGCCAGCAGCTTGGACAGGAGCAATAATTCACCCCTCCACTTT
TRBD1 | TRBJ1-2 | TRBV6-4 | NA | CASNPGTGGSGYTF | TGTGCCAGCAATCCCGGGACAGGGGGATCTGGCTACACCTTC
TRBD1 | TRBJ1-2 | TRBV7-2 | NA | CASSSPGQGPHGYTF | TGTGCCAGCAGCTCCCCGGGACAGGGGCCCCATGGCTACACCTTC
NA | TRBJ2-3 | TRBV13 | once | CASSQGTSGGDTQYF | TGTGCCAGCAGCCAAGGGACTTCAGGGGGGGATACGCAGTATTTT
NA | TRBJ2-7 | TRBV7-2 | few | CASSSTSGYYEQYF | TGTGCCAGCAGCTCTACCAGCGGGTACTACGAGCAGTACTTC
NA | TRBJ2-3 | TRBV5-1 | once | CASSLQARMSTDTQYF | TGCGCCAGCAGCTTGCAAGCGAGGATGAGCACAGATACGCAGTATTTT
TRBD2 | TRBJ2-3 | TRBV5-1 | NA | CASSLDYRGGPDTQYF | TGCGCCAGCAGCTTGGATTACCGGGGGGGCCCGGATACGCAGTATTTT
TRBD2 | TRBJ2-1 | TRBV2 | once | CASRASGSYNEQFF | TGTGCCAGCAGGGCTAGCGGATCCTACAATGAGCAGTTCTTC
NA | TRBJ1-1 | TRBV5-1 | NA | CASSFAGQLNTEAFF | TGCGCCAGCAGCTTCGCAGGACAGCTAAACACTGAAGCTTTCTTT
NA | TRBJ1-3 | TRBV5-4 | NA | CASSRDSGPSGNTIYF | TGTGCCAGCAGCCGAGATTCAGGGCCCTCTGGAAACACCATATATTTT
TRBD1 | TRBJ2-6 | TRBV11-3 | NA | CASSFMTGGFSGANVLTF | TGTGCCAGCAGCTTTATGACAGGGGGTTTCTCTGGGGCCAACGTCCTGACTTTC
NA | TRBJ2-5 | TRBV5-1 | NA | CASSLVARETQYF | TGCGCCAGCAGCTTGGTAGCGCGAGAGACCCAGTACTTC